This passage covers 18 T cell receptor beta chains from one sample sequenced in a study of cytomegalovirus exposure and HLA in healthy donors. Vbeta (60) and Jbeta (13) primers were used in the PCR. The method was immunoSEQ multiplex PCR; TCRdb's version includes in-frame clones alone and lacks a portion of them. Here the sample spans 150,000 or so clones, 75% to 90% being singletons. The sample taken for sequencing was PBMCs. The receptor source for this set is a woman between 18 and 29 years old in good health and CMV-seronegative.

Turning to this clone: A read error may account for a junction end that differs from germline. The chain links TRBV7-9 to TRBJ2-7; 8 bases align to TRBD1. Germline V lookup: CDR1 SEHNR, CDR2 FQNEAQ (reference sequence). The CDR3 runs 15 residues. CDR3 region: CSSSPETGDSYEQYF. The DNA of the CDR3 is TGTTCCAGCAGCCCGGAGACAGGGGACTCCTACGAGCAGTACTTC. The entire variable domain, with the rest obtained from reference TRBV7-9 and TRBJ2-7, is as follows: DTGVSQNPRHKITKRGQNVTFRCDPISEHNRLYWYRQTLGQGPEFLTYFQNEAQLEKSRLLSDRFSAERPKGSFSTLEIQRTEQGDSAMYLCSSSPETGDSYEQYFGPGTRLTVT.

The V gene is TRBV7-2, the J gene TRBJ2-1; a possible D gene is TRBD1 (6 bases). This CDR3 region has 16 residues. Germline CDR1 and CDR2: SGHTA and FQGNSA. Trimming took off 5 bases at V and 7 bases at J, with 21 bases between the two ends. The CDR3 loop is CASSILSQGLGNEQFF. CDR3 nucleotide sequence: TGTGCCAGCAGCATTCTTTCCCAGGGGTTGGGAAATGAGCAGTTCTTC.

The V call is TRBV19, the J call TRBJ1-1; TRBD1 matches 8 bases. Looked up from germline, CDR1 is LNHDA and CDR2 is SQIVND (reference sequence). V shed 8 bases and J 6 bases; nucleotides not matched to a gene: 5. CDR3 length: 12 amino acids. CDR3 nucleotides: TGTGCCAGTTGCCAGGGGGCGGCTGAAGCTTTCTTT. This sequence encodes CASCQGAAEAFF.

This clone showed up just once. This chain links TRBV30 with TRBJ2-7; TRBD1 might be the D (6 bases). The germline V gene has CDR1 GTSNPN and CDR2 SVGIG (reference sequence). The germline V and J ends were trimmed by 3 bases and 3 bases, with 15 bases remaining between them. This CDR3 comprises 14 residues. Here the CDR3 reads CAWRGGPTLYEQYF. The CDR3 DNA follows: TGTGCCTGGAGAGGGGGTCCGACCCTCTACGAGCAGTACTTC. The full variable domain, in which reference TRBV30 and TRBJ2-7 provide the parts outside the CDR3, is SQTIHQWPATLVQPVGSPLSLECTVEGTSNPNLYWYRQAAGRGLQLLFYSVGIGQISSEVPQNLSASRPQDRQFILSSKKLLLSDSGFYLCAWRGGPTLYEQYFGPGTRLTVT.

V gene TRBV5-1 combines with J gene TRBJ2-7; 7 bases agree with TRBD1. CDR3 length: 13 amino acids. CDR1 SGHRS and CDR2 YFSETQ come from the germline V gene. The J segment lost 3 bases and the V segment lost 3 bases, leaving 3 bases of the junction unmatched. CDR3 DNA: TGCGCCAGCAGCTCGGGACAGAACTACGAGCAGTACTTC. Translation: CASSSGQNYEQYF.

Details on this clone: Mismatch with germline at one junction end may stem from a read error. J is TRBJ2-3 and V is TRBV5-4, with 10 positions matching TRBD2. The CDR3 runs 13 residues. From germline, CDR1 is SGHNT and CDR2 YYREEE (reference sequence). This CDR3 is CTEGTSGTDTQYF. The CDR3 bases are TGCACGGAGGGGACTAGCGGCACAGATACGCAGTATTTT.

The rearrangement links TRBV6-6 to TRBJ1-1, with D maybe TRBD1 (5 bases). Trimming took off 5 bases at V and 0 bases at J, with 10 bases between the two ends. Per germline, CDR1 MNHNY and CDR2 SVGAGI (reference sequence). The CDR3 is 14 residues long. The CDR3 sequence: CASSRTGVNTEAFF. The CDR3 DNA follows: TGTGCCAGCAGTCGCACAGGCGTGAACACTGAAGCTTTCTTT.

The V and J genes are TRBV5-8 and TRBJ2-3; D perhaps matches TRBD2 (5 bases). The germline V and J ends were trimmed by 1 base and 5 bases, with 11 bases remaining between them. Looked up from germline, CDR1 is SGHTS and CDR2 is YDEGEE. CDR3 size: 14 residues. The CDR3 sequence: CASSLWESVDTQYF. CDR3 in DNA: TGTGCCAGCAGCTTGTGGGAGTCGGTAGATACGCAGTATTTT.

The rearrangement joins TRBV5-6 to TRBJ2-5, with 9 bases aligning to TRBD1. The J call is doubtful: the DNA matches TRBJ2-7 better. From germline, CDR1 is SGHDT and CDR2 YYEEEE. The CDR3 length is 16 residues. The CDR3 bases are TGTGCCAGCAGCCCCACCTTCGGGACAGGGCAAGCCGAGCAGTACTTC. Translating gives CASSPTFGTGQAEQYF.

The chain employs TRBV27 and TRBJ2-3; 12 positions agree with TRBD2. CDR3 length: 16 residues. The ends lost 6 bases at V and 3 bases at J; junction bases unmatched: 7. From germline, CDR1 is MNHEY and CDR2 SMNVEV (reference sequence). The CDR3 is CASRPLAGGPTDTQYF. The CDR3 DNA is TGTGCCAGCAGACCTCTAGCGGGAGGGCCGACAGATACGCAGTATTTT.

V is TRBV28 and J is TRBJ2-7; D might be TRBD1 (6 bases). The CDR3 length is 17 residues. The germline V and J ends were trimmed by 4 bases and 0 bases, with 19 bases remaining between them. Germline loops: CDR1 MDHEN, CDR2 SYDVKM. CDR3 coding DNA: TGTGCCAGCAGTTCCTACAGGGCGGTCAGGGACTCCTACGAGCAGTACTTC. Amino acid sequence: CASSSYRAVRDSYEQYF.

The chain joins TRBV5-1 to TRBJ2-2, with 11 bases fitting TRBD2. The CDR3 has 18 residues. V shed 5 bases, J shed 6 bases, and the junction held 15 bases outside the gene matches. Germline loops: CDR1 SGHRS, CDR2 YFSETQ. CDR3 protein: CASSSASGGTAEAGELFF. The CDR3 bases are TGCGCCAGCAGTTCGGCTAGCGGGGGGACCGCGGAGGCCGGGGAGCTGTTTTTT. The whole variable domain, filled in from reference TRBV5-1 and TRBJ2-2, reads KAGVTQTPRYLIKTRGQQVTLSCSPISGHRSVSWYQQTPGQGLQFLFEYFSETQRNKGNFPGRFSGRQFSNSRSEMNVSTLELGDSALYLCASSSASGGTAEAGELFFGEGSRLTVL.

The rearrangement joins TRBV6-1 to TRBJ2-5; D is possibly TRBD1 (5 bases). The length of the CDR3 is 13 residues. V lost 5 bases and J lost 4, with 11 bases in between. From germline, CDR1 is MNHNS and CDR2 SASEGT. This CDR3 is CASSPGQIETQYF. The CDR3 region has the DNA TGTGCCAGCAGTCCCGGACAAATAGAGACCCAGTACTTC.

The rearrangement links TRBV5-6 to TRBJ1-4; D might be TRBD1 (6 bases). The CDR3 covers 15 residues. Germline values: CDR1 SGHDT, CDR2 YYEEEE. V lost 0 bases and J lost 8, with 14 bases in between. The CDR3 sequence: CASSLGLPGGEKLFF. Written as DNA, the CDR3 is TGTGCCAGCAGCTTGGGGCTCCCTGGGGGCGAAAAACTGTTTTTT.

The chain combines TRBV6-1 with TRBJ2-1, with D perhaps matching TRBD1 (6 bases). This CDR3 is 15 amino acids long. V dropped 6 bases and J dropped 3 bases, with 15 bases sitting between them. The germline V gene has CDR1 MNHNS and CDR2 SASEGT. The CDR3 coding sequence is TGTGCCAGCAGAGTATACAGGGTGGTCTACAATGAGCAGTTCTTC. Protein sequence: CASRVYRVVYNEQFF.

A note on this clone: At one of its ends the junction is not consistent with the germline gene, which may arise from a read error. The chain uses TRBV30 and TRBJ1-2, with TRBD1 matching over 8 bases. Germline V CDR1 and CDR2: GTSNPN, SVGIG (reference sequence). This CDR3 has 14 amino acids. The CDR3 region has the DNA TGTGCCTGGGTGGGCAGGGGGCGCGAATATGGCTACCCCTTC. It encodes CAWVGRGREYGYPF. Looking up the rest from reference TRBV30 and TRBJ1-2 gives the full variable domain: SQTIHQWPATLVQPVGSPLSLECTVEGTSNPNLYWYRQAAGRGLQLLFYSVGIGQISSEVPQNLSASRPQDRQFILSSKKLLLSDSGFYLCAWVGRGREYGYPFGSGTRLTVV.

The J gene is TRBJ1-5, the V gene TRBV5-1; possibly TRBD1 for D (6 bases). Germline V CDR1 and CDR2: SGHRS, YFSETQ. This CDR3 spans 15 amino acids. Trimming stripped 4 bases from V and 6 bases from J, with 17 bases between. The CDR3 nucleotides are TGCGCCAGCAGCCCCTGGACAGAGCGGACTCAGCCCCAGCATTTT. Its translation is CASSPWTERTQPQHF.

This sequence joins TRBV7-9 and TRBJ2-7, with D perhaps matching TRBD1 (5 bases). CDR3 length equals 14 residues. CDR1 SEHNR and CDR2 FQNEAQ come from the germline V gene (reference sequence). The V and J ends lost 4 bases and 2 bases respectively, with 12 bases between them. The CDR3 reads CASSSVDRTYEQYF. CDR3 coding DNA: TGTGCCAGCAGCTCCGTCGACAGAACCTACGAGCAGTACTTC.